This T cell receptor (beta chain) emerged from a study of T cells in Graves' hyperthyroidism and ophthalmopathy. This clonotype was counted at least ten times. Trimming took 1 base from V and 6 from J, leaving 12 bases between them. This CDR3 has 14 amino acids. Germline CDR1 and CDR2: DFQATT and SNEGSKA (reference sequence). Authors of the study amplified TCR beta CDR3 regions from RNA transcripts. The HTBI set primed first-round TCR CDR3 RT-PCR. Via MiXCR, TCRdb re-called the multiplex PCR reads, giving one row per CDR3 protein. The sample shows roughly 300,000 distinct CDR3 sequences, 25% to 30% of them seen only once.

The sample was blood. The chain employs TRBV20-1 and TRBJ2-2; D is unclear. The TCR originated in a middle-aged man with Graves' hyperthyroidism that later progressed to Graves' ophthalmopathy. Here the CDR3 DNA reads TGCAGTGCTAGAGGGTGGGTGGGCGCCGGGGAGCTGTTTTTT. It is translated as CSARGWVGAGELFF.